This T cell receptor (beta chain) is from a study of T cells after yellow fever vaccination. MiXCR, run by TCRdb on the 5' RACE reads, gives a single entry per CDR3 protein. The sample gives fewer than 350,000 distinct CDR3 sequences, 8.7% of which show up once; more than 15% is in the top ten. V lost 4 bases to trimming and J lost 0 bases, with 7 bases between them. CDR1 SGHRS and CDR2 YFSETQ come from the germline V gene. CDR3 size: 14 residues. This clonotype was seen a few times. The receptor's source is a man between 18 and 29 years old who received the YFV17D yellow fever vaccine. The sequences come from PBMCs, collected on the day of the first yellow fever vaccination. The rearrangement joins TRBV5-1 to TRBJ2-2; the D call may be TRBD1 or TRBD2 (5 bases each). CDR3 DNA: TGCGCCAGCAGCGGGGGTGCGAACACCGGGGAGCTGTTTTTT. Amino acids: CASSGGANTGELFF.